What follows are 12 T cell receptor beta chains derived from one specimen sequenced in a study of cytomegalovirus exposure and HLA in healthy donors. Sequencing used immunoSEQ multiplex PCR; TCRdb keeps in-frame clones, though not all of them. The repertoire holds about 220,000 clones, with almost 90% as singletons. Specimen: PBMCs. The origin of the receptors is a woman in her late teens or twenties in good health and CMV-seronegative.

The chain couples TRBV9 to TRBJ1-1; a weak D match, TRBD1 (6 bases). Germline CDR1 reads SGDLS; CDR2 reads YYNGEE. V was clipped by 4 bases and J by 7 bases, with 17 bases between them. The CDR3 extends over 14 amino acids. CDR3 region: CASSRDNWQDEAFF. The CDR3 DNA is TGTGCCAGCAGCCGGGACAACTGGCAAGATGAAGCTTTCTTT.

The chain carries TRBV7-6 and TRBJ2-2; TRBD2 aligns across 8 bases. Germline V gene data show CDR1 as SGHVS and CDR2 as FNYEAQ. The junction had 2 bases not matched to a gene; V was cut back by 1 base and J by 4 bases. The CDR3 length is 15 residues. The CDR3 spells CASSLGGGSTGELFF. The DNA of the CDR3 is TGTGCCAGCAGCTTAGGCGGGGGGTCCACCGGGGAGCTGTTTTTT.

This clone was picked up a small number of times. V usage is TRBV20-1 and J usage is TRBJ2-7; D gene ambiguous. V was pared by 6 bases and J by 1 base, with 7 bases between. CDR3 length: 11 amino acids. Germline CDR1 and CDR2: DFQATT and SNEGSKA (reference sequence). The CDR3 spells CSAPLSYEQYF. The CDR3 DNA follows: TGCAGTGCCCCCTTGTCCTACGAGCAGTACTTC.

The rearrangement links TRBV27 to TRBJ2-5, with D possibly being TRBD2 (5 bases). V was cut by 8 bases and J by 5 bases, with 24 bases left in between. This CDR3 has 16 residues. Germline V gives CDR1 MNHEY, CDR2 SMNVEV (reference sequence). As DNA, the CDR3 is TGTGCCAGCCGTTCCCTGATATCGCGAGGGTCGGAGACCCAGTACTTC. It is translated as CASRSLISRGSETQYF.

The chain combines TRBV15 with TRBJ2-7; D may be TRBD1 (6 bases). V was pared by 0 bases and J by 2 bases, with 14 bases between. CDR1 and CDR2 from the germline V gene are LNHNV and YYDKDF (reference sequence). The CDR3 contains 16 residues. The chain's CDR3 is CATSRDRLGDTYEQYF. CDR3 nucleotides: TGTGCCACCAGCAGAGATCGGCTAGGGGACACCTACGAGCAGTACTTC.

This sequence joins TRBV6-6 and TRBJ2-7; D is perhaps TRBD2 (6 bases). The CDR3 length is 14 residues. The germline CDR1 and CDR2 sequences are MNHNY and SVGAGI (reference sequence). V was pared by 6 bases and J by 3 bases, with 15 bases between. CDR3 DNA sequence: TGTGCCAGCAGCCAACGGGGAGCGGGCTACGAGCAGTACTTC. This sequence encodes CASSQRGAGYEQYF.

CDR3 loop: CASSLGYGGRNTGELFF. The CDR3 coding sequence is TGTGCCAGCAGCTTGGGTTATGGCGGGCGGAACACCGGGGAGCTGTTTTTT. The chain couples TRBV7-8 to TRBJ2-2, with a tentative D call TRBD2 (5 bases). CDR1 is SGHVS and CDR2 is FQNEAQ in the germline V gene. V dropped 3 bases and J dropped 1 base, with 15 bases sitting between them. CDR3 size: 17 residues.

This rearrangement joins TRBV19 to TRBJ2-2; weak D call: TRBD2 (6 bases). This CDR3 is built from 15 residues. The germline gives CDR1 LNHDA, CDR2 SQIVND (reference sequence). The V end was cut by 3 bases, the J end by 3 bases, with 11 bases between. CDR3 sequence: CASSMKGLDTGELFF. The CDR3 nucleotides read TGTGCCAGTAGTATGAAGGGACTCGACACCGGGGAGCTGTTTTTT.

CDR3 in DNA: TGTGCCAGTAGTAGGACAGTAATGGTCGAGCAGTACTTC. Its protein product is CASSRTVMVEQYF. This chain uses TRBV19 with TRBJ2-7; a possible D gene is TRBD1 (6 bases). CDR3 length equals 13 residues. V lost 4 bases, J lost 6 bases, and 13 bases lay in between. Germline assignment: CDR1 LNHDA and CDR2 SQIVND (reference sequence).

V is TRBV5-6 and J is TRBJ1-1; D is undetermined. The length of the CDR3 is 14 residues. CDR1 and CDR2 (germline): SGHDT, YYEEEE. Trimming removed 0 bases at V and 4 bases at J, with 10 bases between. DNA of the CDR3: TGTGCCAGCAGCTTGGCGCTAGTCGGCACTGAAGCTTTCTTT. It yields the protein CASSLALVGTEAFF.

This chain links TRBV4-3 with TRBJ2-5, with TRBD1 matching 12 bases. Unmatched junction bases numbered 4, after V lost 0 bases and J lost 5 bases. Per the germline V gene, CDR1 is LGHNA and CDR2 is YSLEER. There are 16 residues in the CDR3. As DNA, the CDR3 is TGCGCCAGCAGCCAAGATGGGACAGGGGGCTGGGAGACCCAGTACTTC. Its translation: CASSQDGTGGWETQYF.

This chain uses TRBV5-1 with TRBJ1-2; 8 bases fit TRBD1. V shed 4 bases, J shed 4 bases, and the junction held 9 bases outside the gene matches. The V gene's germline CDR1 is SGHRS and CDR2 YFSETQ. CDR3 length: 15 residues. Here the CDR3 DNA reads TGCGCCAGCAGCCCACTGGGACAGGCGGTCTATGGCTACACCTTC. Residues: CASSPLGQAVYGYTF.